The rows below give T cell receptor beta chains drawn from one sample of a study of T cell repertoires in cytomegalovirus infection. A single record per CDR3 protein comes from TCRdb applying MiXCR to the reads. Here the sample spans about 300,000 distinct CDR3 sequences, around 10% being singletons. Material for sequencing was PBMCs. These receptor sequences come from a human donor in good health (CMV status not recorded). Some clones in this sample may be carry-over from other donors' samples. CDR3s include the opening cysteine and the closing phenylalanine or tryptophan. A D gene is named only where the DNA matches it firmly. Only some rows state a clone size, as once, few, many or a class for expanded clones.

abundance: many; d_gene: .; v_gene: TRBV6-5; len: 13; j_gene: TRBJ1-1; CDR3nt: TGTGCCAGCAGTTACGAACGTGACACTGAAGCTTTCTTT; CDR3aa: CASSYERDTEAFF
abundance: many; d_gene: .; v_gene: TRBV28; len: 12; j_gene: TRBJ2-5; CDR3nt: TGTGCCAGCACCGGGGAGGTCGAGACCCAGTACTTC; CDR3aa: CASTGEVETQYF
abundance: .; d_gene: .; v_gene: TRBV6-5; len: 14; j_gene: TRBJ1-1; CDR3nt: TGTGCCAGCAGTTACTCCCTGGGGGGTGCTGAAGCTTTCTTT; CDR3aa: CASSYSLGGAEAFF
abundance: many; d_gene: TRBD1; v_gene: TRBV4-1; len: 15; j_gene: TRBJ1-1; CDR3nt: TGCGCCAGCAGCGAGGGACAGCTATGGAACACTGAAGCTTTCTTT; CDR3aa: CASSEGQLWNTEAFF
abundance: .; d_gene: .; v_gene: TRBV5-6; len: 15; j_gene: TRBJ2-7; CDR3nt: TGTGCCAGCAGCTTGGCCTTGACAGGGACTGGCGAGCAGTACTTC; CDR3aa: CASSLALTGTGEQYF
abundance: many; d_gene: .; v_gene: TRBV7-9; len: 12; j_gene: TRBJ2-1; CDR3nt: TGTGCCAGCAGCTCTAGCGTAGGGGAGCAGTTCTTC; CDR3aa: CASSSSVGEQFF
abundance: few; d_gene: TRBD1; v_gene: TRBV2; len: 16; j_gene: TRBJ2-5; CDR3nt: TGTGCCAGCACCCAGGACAGGGGGTATATCCAAGAGACCCAGTACTTC; CDR3aa: CASTQDRGYIQETQYF
abundance: many; d_gene: TRBD1; v_gene: TRBV20-1; len: 16; j_gene: TRBJ1-6; CDR3nt: TGCAGTGCCCGGCCCGGGACAGCGAGCTATAATTCACCCCTCCACTTT; CDR3aa: CSARPGTASYNSPLHF
abundance: many; d_gene: .; v_gene: TRBV12-3/TRBV12-4; len: 15; j_gene: TRBJ1-2; CDR3nt: TGTGCCAGCAGTTTAGACCCGGCGTCTGGCGTTGGCTACACCTTC; CDR3aa: CASSLDPASGVGYTF
abundance: many; d_gene: TRBD1; v_gene: TRBV28; len: 16; j_gene: TRBJ2-7; CDR3nt: TGTGCCAGCAGTTTACCCGACAGGGTGCGTGCCTACGAGCAGTACTTC; CDR3aa: CASSLPDRVRAYEQYF
abundance: .; d_gene: TRBD2; v_gene: TRBV10-2; len: 19; j_gene: TRBJ2-1; CDR3nt: TGCGCCAGCAGTGAGTGGAGGACTAGCGGGGGAAGCTCCTACAATGAGCAGTTCTTC; CDR3aa: CASSEWRTSGGSSYNEQFF
abundance: many; d_gene: TRBD1; v_gene: TRBV5-1; len: 15; j_gene: TRBJ2-5; CDR3nt: TGCGCCAGCAGCTTCGGACAGGGAGTTCAAGAGACCCAGTACTTC; CDR3aa: CASSFGQGVQETQYF
abundance: many; d_gene: .; v_gene: TRBV7-2; len: 15; j_gene: TRBJ2-3; CDR3nt: TGTGCCAGCAGCTTAAGGATTGCGGCGTCAGATACGCAGTATTTT; CDR3aa: CASSLRIAASDTQYF
abundance: many; d_gene: .; v_gene: TRBV5-1; len: 14; j_gene: TRBJ1-1; CDR3nt: TGCGCCAGCAGCTTGGAACAGGGTTCCACTGAAGCTTTCTTT; CDR3aa: CASSLEQGSTEAFF
abundance: .; d_gene: .; v_gene: TRBV6-2/TRBV6-3; len: 14; j_gene: TRBJ1-1; CDR3nt: TGTGCCAGCAGTTACTCGGGGGGGTACACTGAAGCTTTCTTT; CDR3aa: CASSYSGGYTEAFF
abundance: many; d_gene: TRBD2; v_gene: TRBV28; len: 17; j_gene: TRBJ2-1; CDR3nt: TGTGCCAGCAGATCATGGACTAGCGGGGCTTACTACAATGAGCAGTTCTTC; CDR3aa: CASRSWTSGAYYNEQFF
abundance: many; d_gene: TRBD2; v_gene: TRBV12-3/TRBV12-4; len: 15; j_gene: TRBJ2-2; CDR3nt: TGTGCCAGCAGTCCCTCGGGGGGAGGAACCGGGGAGCTGTTTTTT; CDR3aa: CASSPSGGGTGELFF
abundance: .; d_gene: .; v_gene: TRBV2; len: 17; j_gene: TRBJ2-1; CDR3nt: TGTGCCAGCAGGGGGGATGGAAGCTCGGGCTACGTGGGTGAGCAGTTCTTC; CDR3aa: CASRGDGSSGYVGEQFF
abundance: .; d_gene: .; v_gene: TRBV6-4; len: 15; j_gene: TRBJ1-2; CDR3nt: TGTACCAGCAGTGCTGCTGCCAACTCGGAGTACGGCTACACCTTC; CDR3aa: CTSSAAANSEYGYTF
abundance: many; d_gene: .; v_gene: TRBV12-3/TRBV12-4; len: 12; j_gene: TRBJ2-5; CDR3nt: TGTGCCAGCAGTTCGACCCAAGAGACCCAGTACTTC; CDR3aa: CASSSTQETQYF
abundance: many; d_gene: TRBD2; v_gene: TRBV7-3; len: 16; j_gene: TRBJ2-1; CDR3nt: TGTGCCAGCAGCTTAACCGGGGGGGACTCCTACAATGAGCAGTTCTTC; CDR3aa: CASSLTGGDSYNEQFF
abundance: many; d_gene: .; v_gene: TRBV20-1; len: 16; j_gene: TRBJ1-5; CDR3nt: TGCAGTGCCGAAGGTGGGCAGAAATATAGCAATCAGCCCCAGCATTTT; CDR3aa: CSAEGGQKYSNQPQHF
abundance: many; d_gene: TRBD1; v_gene: TRBV6-5; len: 15; j_gene: TRBJ1-1; CDR3nt: TGTGCCAGCAGTGCATACAGGGGGCTAGTCACTGAAGCTTTCTTT; CDR3aa: CASSAYRGLVTEAFF
abundance: .; d_gene: .; v_gene: TRBV5-4; len: 13; j_gene: TRBJ2-5; CDR3nt: TGTGCCAGCACCATGACCGGGCAAGAGACCCAGTACTTC; CDR3aa: CASTMTGQETQYF
abundance: .; d_gene: .; v_gene: TRBV14; len: 15; j_gene: TRBJ2-7; CDR3nt: TGTGCCAGCAGCCGTCCGGACGGGTTTTCCTACGAGCAGTACTTC; CDR3aa: CASSRPDGFSYEQYF
abundance: many; d_gene: TRBD1; v_gene: TRBV28; len: 16; j_gene: TRBJ2-4; CDR3nt: TGTGCCAGCAGTTTAGGACAGGGTATCCAGGAAAACATTCAGTACTTC; CDR3aa: CASSLGQGIQENIQYF
abundance: many; d_gene: TRBD1; v_gene: TRBV20-1; len: 14; j_gene: TRBJ1-1; CDR3nt: TGCAGTGCTAGAGCCGACAGGGACTCTATTGACGCTTTCTTT; CDR3aa: CSARADRDSIDAFF
abundance: .; d_gene: .; v_gene: TRBV23-1; len: 15; j_gene: TRBJ1-5; CDR3nt: TGCGCCAGCAGTCTAGTGAGCTCTAGCAATCAGCCCCAGCATTTT; CDR3aa: CASSLVSSSNQPQHF
abundance: many; d_gene: .; v_gene: TRBV4-2; len: 15; j_gene: TRBJ2-1; CDR3nt: TGTGCCAGCAGCCCAAAGGGCGGGGATGTGCATGAGCAGTTCTTC; CDR3aa: CASSPKGGDVHEQFF
abundance: few; d_gene: .; v_gene: TRBV6-2/TRBV6-3; len: 10; j_gene: TRBJ1-4; CDR3nt: TGTGCCAGCGGGTATGAAAAACTGTTTTTT; CDR3aa: CASGYEKLFF
abundance: .; d_gene: .; v_gene: TRBV18; len: 13; j_gene: TRBJ1-2; CDR3nt: TGTGCCAGCTCACCGCCAGCGAGAGGTGGCTACACCTTC; CDR3aa: CASSPPARGGYTF
abundance: .; d_gene: .; v_gene: TRBV29-1; len: 13; j_gene: TRBJ1-2; CDR3nt: TGCAGCGTGCAGATGGGATCGGGCTATGGCTACACCTTC; CDR3aa: CSVQMGSGYGYTF
abundance: few; d_gene: .; v_gene: TRBV5-6; len: 13; j_gene: TRBJ1-4; CDR3nt: TGTGCCAGCACCACTGGAGGGCACGAAAAACTGTTTTTT; CDR3aa: CASTTGGHEKLFF
abundance: many; d_gene: .; v_gene: TRBV6-5; len: 13; j_gene: TRBJ2-7; CDR3nt: TGTGCCAGCAGTTACACAGGGTGGTACGAGCAGTACTTC; CDR3aa: CASSYTGWYEQYF
abundance: many; d_gene: .; v_gene: TRBV2; len: 15; j_gene: TRBJ2-2; CDR3nt: TGTGCCAGCAGTGTTAGGACTGCGAACACCGGGGAGCTGTTTTTT; CDR3aa: CASSVRTANTGELFF